This T cell receptor (beta chain) was sequenced for a study of memory CD4+ T cells and cytomegalovirus serostatus. Method: immunoSEQ multiplex PCR; TCRdb's copy keeps in-frame clones and lacks some. This repertoire shows about 40,000 clones, 75% to 85% found once; its top ten account for under 7.5%. Single viable CD3+CD4+CD8-CD45RO+ cells were sorted as the memory CD4+ T cells. This clone was seen more than once but under ten times. CDR3 length equals 11 residues. The V gene end was trimmed by 3 bases and the J gene end by 11 bases; junction bases not matched to a gene: 3. The germline CDR1 and CDR2 sequences are GTSNPN and SVGIG (reference sequence).

The sample was memory CD4+ T cells from blood. This sequence was found in an adult in good health and CMV-seronegative. The rearrangement joins TRBV30 to TRBJ2-3; 9 bases fit TRBD2. The CDR3 bases are TGTGCCTGGAGGGCGACTAGCGGGCAGTATTTT. Its translation is CAWRATSGQYF.